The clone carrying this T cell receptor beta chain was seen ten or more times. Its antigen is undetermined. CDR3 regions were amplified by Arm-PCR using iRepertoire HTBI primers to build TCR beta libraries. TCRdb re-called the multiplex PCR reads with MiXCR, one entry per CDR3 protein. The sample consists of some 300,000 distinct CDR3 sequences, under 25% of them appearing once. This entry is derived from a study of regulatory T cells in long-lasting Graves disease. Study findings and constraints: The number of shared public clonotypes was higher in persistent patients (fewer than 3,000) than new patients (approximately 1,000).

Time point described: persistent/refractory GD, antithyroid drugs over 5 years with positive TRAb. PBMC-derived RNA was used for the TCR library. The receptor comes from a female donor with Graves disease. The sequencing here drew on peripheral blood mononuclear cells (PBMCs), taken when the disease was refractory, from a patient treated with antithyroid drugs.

The CDR3 sequence: CASSLAWGEETQYF. DNA of the CDR3: TGTGCCAGCAGCTTAGCGTGGGGGGAAGAGACCCAGTACTTC. The rearrangement links TRBV7-8 to TRBJ2-5, with D maybe TRBD2 (6 bases). Trimming left V 0 bases short and J 3 bases short, with 8 bases between. Germline V gives CDR1 SGHVS, CDR2 FQNEAQ. The CDR3 totals 14 residues.